The T cell receptor beta chain under discussion was sequenced for a study of shared clonotypes between healthy human individuals. Overall study results and limits: Apart from blood, nothing was sampled; tissue repertoires likely differ.

Germline CDR1 reads LNHDA; CDR2 reads SQIVND (reference sequence). V lost 5 bases, J lost 3 bases, and 7 bases stayed unmatched. The CDR3 has 15 residues. TCRdb's table, derived via immunoSEQ multiplex PCR, lists solely in-frame clones and lacks some. The table shows some 2.1 million clones, with about 95% occurring only once. The naive CD8 fraction comprised CD45RO-negative cells positively selected for CCR7 and excluded terminally differentiated effector memory CD45RA+ cells. Those who donated, Caucasian adults without exception, all lived in Nashville, Tennessee. With respect to this clone: Its antigen is still unknown. Other DNA sequences from this sample encode an identical CDR3 as well.

What was sequenced was naive CD8+ T cells sorted from blood. The source is a man younger than 30 in good health. The chain combines TRBV19 with TRBJ2-7; 10 bases are shared with TRBD1. The CDR3 here is CASSPGTGVVYEQYF. The CDR3 nucleotides are TGTGCCAGTAGTCCCGGGACAGGGGTGGTCTACGAGCAGTACTTC. The full variable domain, in which reference TRBV19 and TRBJ2-7 provide the parts outside the CDR3, is DGGITQSPKYLFRKEGQNVTLSCEQNLNHDAMYWYRQDPGQGLRLIYYSQIVNDFQKGDIAEGYSVSREKKESFPLTVTSAQKNPTAFYLCASSPGTGVVYEQYFGPGTRLTVT.